The 16 T cell receptor beta chains reported below all come from one sample, sequenced in a study of blood T cell repertoires in COVID-19. The data were produced by immunoSEQ multiplex PCR, yet TCRdb's version contains in-frame clones alone and is incomplete. The repertoire has a few hundred thousand clones, approximately 87% of them found once; the top ten carry approximately 1.2%. The sample was PBMCs or T cells enriched from blood (not recorded which). These TCRs come from a man aged 25-45 years who had recovered from COVID-19.

The rearrangement uses TRBV7-9 and TRBJ2-2; 10 nucleotides match TRBD1. The CDR3 totals 17 residues. V dropped 3 bases and J dropped 8; count of bases not matched to a gene: 12. The germline gives CDR1 SEHNR, CDR2 FQNEAQ (reference sequence). This CDR3 is CASSFPGQGNAGGELFF. The CDR3 bases are TGTGCCAGCAGCTTCCCGGGACAGGGGAACGCAGGGGGGGAGCTGTTTTTT.

V gene TRBV25-1 combines with J gene TRBJ2-3; a possible D gene is TRBD1 (6 bases). The CDR3 runs to 15 residues. Trimming left V 3 bases short and J 2 bases short, with 12 bases between. Germline CDR1 is MGHDK and CDR2 is SYGVNS. The CDR3 DNA reads TGTGCCAGCAGTGATACAGGGACCCCCACAGATACGCAGTATTTT. Amino acid sequence: CASSDTGTPTDTQYF. The whole variable domain, remainder taken from reference TRBV25-1 and TRBJ2-3, is EADIYQTPRYLVIGTGKKITLECSQTMGHDKMYWYQQDPGMELHLIHYSYGVNSTEKGDLSSESTVSRIRTEHFPLTLESARPSHTSQYLCASSDTGTPTDTQYFGPGTRLTVL.

The J gene is TRBJ2-5, the V gene TRBV4-1, with 7 nucleotides matching TRBD2. CDR3 size: 14 residues. V lost 4 bases, J lost 4 bases, and 6 bases stayed unmatched. The germline V gene encodes CDR1 MGHRA and CDR2 YSYEKL. This CDR3 is CASSLGLGPETQYF. For the CDR3, the DNA is TGCGCCAGCAGCCTAGGACTAGGGCCAGAGACCCAGTACTTC.

This sequence joins TRBV19 and TRBJ1-1; 8 nucleotides align to TRBD1. V dropped 5 bases and J dropped 0; count of bases not matched to a gene: 11. CDR3 size: 17 residues. Looked up from germline, CDR1 is LNHDA and CDR2 is SQIVND (reference sequence). The CDR3 loop reads CASSSVRTGSMNTEAFF. In DNA form, the CDR3 reads TGTGCCAGTAGTTCCGTCCGGACAGGGTCGATGAACACTGAAGCTTTCTTT. The variable domain in full, completed from reference TRBV19 and TRBJ1-1, reads DGGITQSPKYLFRKEGQNVTLSCEQNLNHDAMYWYRQDPGQGLRLIYYSQIVNDFQKGDIAEGYSVSREKKESFPLTVTSAQKNPTAFYLCASSSVRTGSMNTEAFFGQGTRLTVV.

This chain uses TRBV18 with TRBJ1-1; a possible D gene is TRBD1 (5 bases). The CDR3 has 13 residues. Germline assignment: CDR1 KGHSH and CDR2 LQKENI. Trimming left V 6 bases short and J 5 bases short, with 13 bases between. The CDR3 here is CASSQSGGTEAFF. The CDR3 bases are TGTGCCAGCTCCCAAAGCGGGGGGACTGAAGCTTTCTTT.

The V and J genes are TRBV7-2 and TRBJ2-7, with D unclear. CDR1 SGHTA and CDR2 FQGNSA come from the germline V gene. CDR3 length equals 15 residues. With 1 base removed from V and 0 bases from J, the gap between germline ends came to 10 bases. Here the CDR3 DNA reads TGTGCCAGCAGCTTAGTGCGCAAGAGCTCCTACGAGCAGTACTTC. The encoded protein is CASSLVRKSSYEQYF. Looking up the rest from reference TRBV7-2 and TRBJ2-7 gives the full variable domain: GAGVSQSPSNKVTEKGKDVELRCDPISGHTALYWYRQSLGQGLEFLIYFQGNSAPDKSGLPSDRFSAERTGGSVSTLTIQRTQQEDSAVYLCASSLVRKSSYEQYFGPGTRLTVT.

The V gene is TRBV2, the J gene TRBJ1-1, with TRBD1 matching over 7 bases. Trimming took 6 bases from V and 6 from J; bases not matched to a gene: 13. The CDR3 is 15 residues long. Germline assignment: CDR1 SNHLY and CDR2 FYNNEI. The CDR3 region is CASRVSTGPLAEAFF. CDR3 DNA sequence: TGTGCCAGCAGAGTATCGACAGGGCCGCTCGCTGAAGCTTTCTTT.

This clone was seen a few times. The chain employs TRBV19 and TRBJ2-7, with TRBD1 matching over 7 bases. J was trimmed by 1 base and V by 5 bases; bases with no gene match: 8. Germline values: CDR1 LNHDA, CDR2 SQIVND (reference sequence). This CDR3 has 15 amino acids. The CDR3 region is CASSLNPDRSYEQYF. The CDR3, as DNA: TGTGCCAGTAGTCTTAATCCGGACAGGTCCTACGAGCAGTACTTC.

The CDR3 loop reads CAWSQTQGPVKAFF. CDR3 DNA sequence: TGTGCCTGGAGCCAGACCCAGGGGCCAGTAAAAGCTTTCTTT. This chain connects TRBV30 to TRBJ1-1; tentatively, D is TRBD1 (6 bases). The CDR3 is 14 residues long. CDR1 and CDR2 (germline): GTSNPN, SVGIG (reference sequence). Trimming removed 3 bases at V and 9 bases at J, with 20 bases between.

Points on this clone: The same CDR3 can be traced to other DNA sequences in this sample. In DNA, the CDR3 is TGTGCCAGCAGTTACTCAGGGGCCTCCACAGATACGCAGTATTTT. Translation gives CASSYSGASTDTQYF. This chain connects TRBV6-5 to TRBJ2-3, with a tentative D call TRBD1 (5 bases). The CDR3 length is 15 residues. The ends were cut back, 0 bases at V and 2 bases at J, with 9 bases in the middle. Germline V gene sequence: CDR1 MNHEY, CDR2 SVGAGI.

The chain combines TRBV5-1 with TRBJ1-5; a weak D match, TRBD1 (6 bases). CDR3 length: 14 residues. Deletions cut 4 bases from V and 3 bases from J, with 11 bases between. Germline V gene data show CDR1 as SGHRS and CDR2 as YFSETQ. The CDR3 sequence is CASSPGTNNQPQHF. Here the CDR3 DNA reads TGCGCCAGCAGCCCCGGGACAAACAATCAGCCCCAGCATTTT.

The chain is built from TRBV18 and TRBJ2-4; a weak D match, TRBD2 (6 bases). Trimming cost V 3 bases and J 7 bases, with 16 bases left between them. This CDR3 has 15 amino acids. Germline CDR1 reads KGHSH; CDR2 reads LQKENI. As DNA, the CDR3 is TGTGCCAGCTCACCTTGGGACTCTATCGGGAACATTCAGTACTTC. It specifies CASSPWDSIGNIQYF. The full variable domain, its missing parts supplied by reference TRBV18 and TRBJ2-4, is NAGVMQNPRHLVRRRGQEARLRCSPMKGHSHVYWYRQLPEEGLKFMVYLQKENIIDESGMPKERFSAEFPKEGPSILRIQQVVRGDSAAYFCASSPWDSIGNIQYFGAGTRLSVL.

V is TRBV6-1 and J is TRBJ1-6; TRBD1 agrees at 9 bases. Germline loops: CDR1 MNHNS, CDR2 SASEGT. CDR3 length: 15 amino acids. The junction had 4 bases not matched to a gene; V was cut back by 3 bases and J by 7 bases. The CDR3 loop reads CASSEWGQGNSPLHF. The DNA for the CDR3 is TGTGCCAGCAGTGAGTGGGGACAGGGAAATTCACCCCTCCACTTT.

V and J are TRBV12-5 and TRBJ2-7, with 8 bases matching TRBD1. Germline-derived CDR1 and CDR2 are LGHNT and FRNRAP. This CDR3 has 16 amino acids. V lost 4 bases and J lost 1; bases outside the gene matches: 9. CDR3 DNA sequence: TGTGCTAGTGGTTCTGTAGACAGGGGATGGTCCTACGAGCAGTACTTC. Translating it yields CASGSVDRGWSYEQYF.

The J gene is TRBJ1-1, the V gene TRBV3-1 (or the pseudogene TRBV3-2); D ambiguous. Germline CDR1 is LGHDT and CDR2 is YNNKEL (reference sequence). V was clipped by 10 bases and J by 6 bases, with 21 bases between them. The CDR3 is 14 residues long. The CDR3 nucleotides are TGTGCCACTCAGAGATCCGGCAGGCACGCTGAAGCTTTCTTT. Amino acids: CATQRSGRHAEAFF.

The J gene is TRBJ2-7, the V gene TRBV2; 9 nucleotides align to TRBD1. CDR1 SNHLY and CDR2 FYNNEI come from the germline V gene. The CDR3 is made up of 12 amino acids. With V trimmed by 7 bases and J by 7 bases, 5 bases remained unmatched. CDR3 DNA sequence: TGTGCCAGCATCTTACAGGGGGCAGAGCAGTACTTC. Protein sequence: CASILQGAEQYF.